Each of the 26 T cell receptor beta chains below was sequenced from the same sample in a study. TCRdb recomputed calls from the RT-PCR reads with MiXCR, one row per CDR3 protein. The top ten clones hold 3.6% of a sample with 650,000 to 800,000 distinct CDR3 sequences, over 12% of them seen once. Sequenced sample: memory CD4+ T cells from blood. All receptors come from a female donor in good health, serving as a healthy control.

This clonotype showed up just a few times. CDR3 nucleotides: TGTGCCAGCAGCGTAGAGCCGCGACCAGAGACCCAGTACTTC. Translating gives CASSVEPRPETQYF. This chain links TRBV9 with TRBJ2-5; the D is unclear. Per the germline V gene, CDR1 is SGDLS and CDR2 is YYNGEE. The CDR3 runs to 14 residues. The germline V and J ends were trimmed by 0 bases and 4 bases, with 10 bases remaining between them.

The chain has TRBV7-2 and TRBJ2-4, with 8 nucleotides matching TRBD2. Germline-derived CDR1 and CDR2 are SGHTA and FQGNSA. V lost 1 base, J lost 8 bases, and 10 bases stayed unmatched. CDR3 length equals 16 residues. In nucleotides, the CDR3 is TGTGCCAGCAGCTTAGAGGGAGGAAGCGGGAGCGACATTCAGTACTTC. Amino acids: CASSLEGGSGSDIQYF.

This clonotype was counted many times. J is TRBJ2-3 and V is TRBV4-2; a weak D match, TRBD2 (6 bases). The CDR3 runs 18 residues. The germline V gene has CDR1 LGHNA and CDR2 YNFKEQ. V lost 1 base and J 0 bases, leaving 17 bases between the germline ends. The CDR3 protein is CASSQVGVAGSSTDTQYF. The DNA for the CDR3 is TGTGCCAGCAGCCAAGTCGGCGTCGCGGGATCAAGCACAGATACGCAGTATTTT.

This clonotype was detected ten times or more. In DNA form, the CDR3 reads TGTGCCAGCAGTTTATTAAGGGCCAATGAGCAGTTCTTC. Encoded protein: CASSLLRANEQFF. This chain joins TRBV12-3 or TRBV12-4 and TRBJ2-1; D is unresolved. The ends were cut back, 2 bases at V and 6 bases at J, with 8 bases in the middle. CDR3 length: 13 residues.

This clonotype was counted ten times or more. The J gene is TRBJ1-2, the V gene TRBV27, with 8 bases lining up with TRBD1. V lost 5 bases, J lost 5 bases, and 10 bases stayed unmatched. CDR1 and CDR2 (germline): MNHEY, SMNVEV (reference sequence). The CDR3 contains 15 residues. Written as DNA, the CDR3 is TGTGCCAGCAGTACCGAACAGGGGGGACGTTATGGCTACACCTTC. Amino acids: CASSTEQGGRYGYTF.

The chain uses TRBV27 and TRBJ2-2; TRBD1 matches 10 bases. The CDR3 is 17 residues long. The germline V gene encodes CDR1 MNHEY and CDR2 SMNVEV (reference sequence). V trimming: 7 bases; J trimming: 6 bases; junction bases outside the gene matches: 14. CDR3 in amino acids: CASTSPTGGAVAGELFF. Written as DNA, the CDR3 is TGTGCCAGCACCTCCCCGACAGGGGGCGCAGTGGCCGGGGAGCTGTTTTTT.

This clonotype turned up a few times. V and J are TRBV12-3 or TRBV12-4 and TRBJ2-2; no reliable D call. This CDR3 has 12 residues. V lost 8 bases, J lost 6 bases, and 10 bases lay in between. CDR3 amino acids: CASESTAGELFF. DNA of the CDR3: TGTGCCAGCGAGTCAACTGCCGGGGAGCTGTTTTTT.

In its sample, this clonotype was seen many times. The V call is TRBV4-2, the J call TRBJ2-2, with 9 nucleotides matching TRBD2. This CDR3 is built from 16 residues. The germline gives CDR1 LGHNA, CDR2 YNFKEQ. Trimming at V came to 3 bases and at J to 4 bases, leaving 6 bases not matched to a gene. CDR3 loop: CASSQGTSGSTGELFF. In DNA form, the CDR3 reads TGTGCCAGCAGCCAGGGAACTAGCGGGTCCACCGGGGAGCTGTTTTTT.

The chain carries TRBV20-1 and TRBJ1-2, with TRBD1 identical over 7 bases. CDR1 is DFQATT, CDR2 SNEGSKA, per germline (reference sequence). CDR3 length: 11 amino acids. Losses at the gene ends were 7 bases for V and 7 bases for J; bases not matched to a gene: 6. The CDR3 here is CSVKTGIGYTF. CDR3 DNA sequence: TGCAGTGTTAAGACAGGGATTGGCTACACCTTC.

The genes are TRBV20-1 and TRBJ2-5; TRBD2 matches 9 bases. V trimming: 6 bases; J trimming: 3 bases; junction bases outside the gene matches: 8. There are 14 residues in the CDR3. In germline, CDR1 is DFQATT, CDR2 SNEGSKA (reference sequence). This CDR3 reads CSAPLVAGEETQYF. DNA for the CDR3: TGCAGTGCCCCGCTGGTAGCGGGAGAAGAGACCCAGTACTTC.

This clonotype has just a few counts. This rearrangement joins TRBV29-1 to TRBJ2-3; 12 bases map to TRBD2. Trimming removed 7 bases from V and 0 bases from J; junction bases left unmatched: 11. CDR1 SQVTM and CDR2 ANQGSEA come from the germline V gene. The CDR3 has 17 amino acids. The CDR3 here is CSDISPSGRGSTDTQYF. The DNA of the CDR3 is TGCAGCGATATCTCCCCTAGCGGGAGGGGGAGCACAGATACGCAGTATTTT.

This clonotype has more than one count but fewer than ten. This rearrangement joins TRBV18 to TRBJ2-7; 7 bases match TRBD2. This CDR3 region has 14 residues. Germline CDR1 is KGHSH and CDR2 is LQKENI. With V trimmed by 3 bases and J by 0 bases, 2 bases remained unmatched. Written as DNA, the CDR3 is TGTGCCAGCTCACCCGGGACTAACTCCTACGAGCAGTACTTC. Amino acids: CASSPGTNSYEQYF.

The gene calls are TRBV25-1 and TRBJ2-3, with D tentatively TRBD2 (6 bases). Germline-derived CDR1 and CDR2 are MGHDK and SYGVNS. The V end was cut by 1 base, the J end by 8 bases, with 7 bases between. This CDR3 is built from 12 residues. The CDR3 loop reads CASSESGGTQYF. CDR3 bases: TGTGCCAGCAGTGAATCCGGGGGTACGCAGTATTTT.

This clonotype was observed a few times. This sequence joins TRBV7-9 and TRBJ1-1; 8 positions match TRBD1. Germline CDR1 is SEHNR and CDR2 is FQNEAQ (reference sequence). This CDR3 has 15 amino acids. Trimming took 2 bases from V and 4 from J; bases not matched to a gene: 6. Written as DNA, the CDR3 is TGTGCCAGCAGCTTACAGGGGGCTACGGGCACTGAAGCTTTCTTT. It encodes CASSLQGATGTEAFF.

The rearrangement joins TRBV10-3 to TRBJ2-6; D call uncertain. V gave up 4 bases and J gave up 3 bases, with 7 bases separating them. This CDR3 spans 14 amino acids. Germline CDR1 and CDR2: ENHRY and SYGVKD. The CDR3 loop is CAISGGFGANVLTF. For the CDR3, the DNA is TGTGCCATCAGTGGGGGTTTTGGGGCCAACGTCCTGACTTTC.

This clonotype was seen a handful of times. The chain links TRBV5-5 to TRBJ2-2, with D unclear. The CDR3 has 15 amino acids. V lost 0 bases and J lost 0, with 6 bases in between. CDR1 is SGHKS, CDR2 YYEKEE, per germline (reference sequence). CDR3 nucleotide sequence: TGTGCCAGCAGCTTGGATACGGCGAACACCGGGGAGCTGTTTTTT. It specifies CASSLDTANTGELFF.

The rearrangement joins TRBV6-5 to TRBJ2-5; D is undetermined. The germline V and J ends were trimmed by 6 bases and 2 bases, with 25 bases remaining between them. This CDR3 has 18 residues. Germline V lookup: CDR1 MNHEY, CDR2 SVGAGI. CDR3 loop: CASSPPPGRLAGQETQYF. The CDR3 nucleotides are TGTGCCAGCAGCCCCCCGCCCGGGCGGCTGGCTGGTCAAGAGACCCAGTACTTC.

This clonotype was seen only a few times. The chain has TRBV20-1 and TRBJ1-1; D call uncertain. Germline V gene data show CDR1 as DFQATT and CDR2 as SNEGSKA (reference sequence). Trimming took off 5 bases at V and 0 bases at J, with 10 bases between the two ends. The length of the CDR3 is 13 residues. CDR3 amino acids: CSAPTLMNTEAFF. CDR3 sequence (DNA): TGCAGTGCTCCCACCCTCATGAACACTGAAGCTTTCTTT.

A few counts support this clonotype. This sequence joins TRBV20-1 and TRBJ1-6; possible D gene TRBD1, 5 bases. From germline, CDR1 is DFQATT and CDR2 SNEGSKA (reference sequence). Deletions cut 3 bases from V and 9 bases from J, with 12 bases between. This CDR3 spans 13 amino acids. The CDR3 bases are TGCAGTGCTAGTGAGGGGAACGGTTCACCCCTCCACTTT. This translates into CSASEGNGSPLHF.

This clonotype occurred a few times. The V and J genes are TRBV12-3 or TRBV12-4 and TRBJ1-1; no reliable D call. The CDR3 consists of 13 residues. Trimming shortened V by 6 bases and J by 4 bases, and 12 bases separated the two germline ends. CDR3 in amino acids: CASRDRWGTEAFF. The CDR3 nucleotides are TGTGCCAGCAGGGACCGGTGGGGCACTGAAGCTTTCTTT.

This clonotype was detected ten times or more. The rearrangement uses TRBV20-1 and TRBJ2-1; 8 bases match TRBD2. Germline V gives CDR1 DFQATT, CDR2 SNEGSKA (reference sequence). V was pared by 6 bases and J by 0 bases, with 13 bases of the junction left unmatched. The CDR3 runs to 17 residues. CDR3 sequence: CSAPWSGGRSSYNEQFF. CDR3 DNA sequence: TGCAGTGCCCCGTGGAGCGGGGGAAGAAGCTCCTACAATGAGCAGTTCTTC.

This clonotype was seen repeatedly, ten times or more. The chain couples TRBV6-5 to TRBJ2-7; tentative D call: TRBD1 (6 bases). CDR3 length equals 12 residues. Germline V gene data show CDR1 as MNHEY and CDR2 as SVGAGI. Trimming cost V 6 bases and J 5 bases, with 11 bases left between them. CDR3 nucleotide sequence: TGTGCCAGCAGCGAGGGGGTGAACGAGCAGTACTTC. The encoded protein is CASSEGVNEQYF.

This clonotype was seen repeatedly, ten times or more. The chain employs TRBV12-3 or TRBV12-4 and TRBJ1-3, with TRBD1 matching 7 bases. V lost 8 bases to trimming and J lost 8 bases; unmatched junction nucleotides: 21. CDR3 length equals 17 residues. CDR3 protein: CASVLRGTGTAIDTIYF. The CDR3 region has the DNA TGTGCCAGCGTACTAAGGGGAACCGGGACAGCTATTGACACCATATATTTT.

Many counts were recorded for this clonotype. The CDR3 here is CAISEIQGEQFF. As DNA, the CDR3 is TGTGCCATCAGTGAGATTCAGGGAGAGCAGTTCTTC. The V call is TRBV10-3, the J call TRBJ2-1, with D tentatively TRBD1 (5 bases). V was trimmed by 2 bases and J by 10 bases, leaving 9 bases between them. CDR3 size: 12 residues. CDR1 and CDR2 (germline): ENHRY, SYGVKD.

The chain has TRBV15 and TRBJ2-1; D possibly corresponds to TRBD1 (5 bases). V was cut by 0 bases and J by 16 bases, with 16 bases left in between. Germline V gene data show CDR1 as LNHNV and CDR2 as YYDKDF (reference sequence). The CDR3 totals 13 residues. CDR3 sequence: CATSRDLATGQFF. In DNA form, the CDR3 reads TGTGCCACCAGCAGAGATCTGGCCACTGGACAATTCTTC.

This clonotype was observed at least ten times. The chain has TRBV20-1 and TRBJ1-2; D is possibly TRBD1 (5 bases). CDR3 length equals 12 residues. V lost 7 bases, J lost 2 bases, and 11 bases lay in between. CDR1 and CDR2 (germline): DFQATT, SNEGSKA (reference sequence). The CDR3 loop is CSGTRDNYGYTF. The CDR3 DNA sequence: TGCAGTGGGACCCGGGACAACTATGGCTACACCTTC.